A single sample is the source of the 27 T cell receptor beta chains below, sequenced in a study of blood T cell repertoires in COVID-19. Method: immunoSEQ multiplex PCR; TCRdb's copy keeps in-frame clones and lacks some. In the table there are some 500,000 clones, 85% to 90% of which are singletons. Sequencing used peripheral blood. The source of these receptors is a woman between 45 and 60 years old with COVID-19, enrolled during active disease.

V gene TRBV19 combines with J gene TRBJ1-2; D might be TRBD1 (5 bases). Germline-derived CDR1 and CDR2 are LNHDA and SQIVND (reference sequence). The CDR3 sequence is 14 residues long. Trimming took 3 bases from V and 8 from J, leaving 16 bases between them. The CDR3: CASSIERTPSGYTF. In nucleotides, the CDR3 is TGTGCCAGTAGTATTGAAAGGACACCTTCCGGCTACACCTTC.

This chain joins TRBV3-1 (or the pseudogene TRBV3-2) and TRBJ2-2; 7 bases align to TRBD1. This CDR3 contains 16 residues. Germline trimming cut 3 bases from V and 1 base from J; bases unmatched to any gene: 5. CDR1 and CDR2 (germline): LGHDT, YNNKEL (reference sequence). DNA of the CDR3: TGTGCCAGCAGCCACCGCCGGACAGGGAACACCGGGGAGCTGTTTTTT. Translated, it gives CASSHRRTGNTGELFF.

The chain joins TRBV6-5 to TRBJ1-2, with 7 positions matching TRBD1. The CDR3 has 14 amino acids. Losses at the gene ends were 5 bases for V and 4 bases for J; bases not matched to a gene: 7. CDR1 and CDR2 from the germline V gene are MNHEY and SVGAGI. Here the CDR3 reads CASSPSGTVYGYTF. The CDR3 nucleotides are TGTGCCAGCAGTCCCTCCGGGACAGTCTATGGCTACACCTTC.

The chain combines TRBV12-2 with TRBJ1-4; the tabulated D call, TRBD1, remains unverified against the DNA. TRBV12-2 has pseudogene status. This CDR3 spans 18 amino acids. The DNA for the CDR3 is TGTGCAAGTCGCCCCGGGACCGGGACAACGGCAACTAATGAAAAACTGTTTTTT. Amino acids: CASRPGTGTTATNEKLFF.

V gene TRBV6-5 combines with J gene TRBJ1-3; 8 nucleotides line up with TRBD1. CDR1 is MNHEY, CDR2 SVGAGI, per germline. The CDR3 has 14 residues. After removal of 10 bases from V and 0 bases from J, the junction contained 5 bases not matched to a gene. The CDR3 nucleotides are TGTGCCACCTCCCAGGGGGCCTCTGGAAACACCATATATTTT. Protein sequence: CATSQGASGNTIYF.

The gene calls are TRBV5-1 and TRBJ1-2, with TRBD1 as a possible D gene (5 bases). The V and J ends lost 0 bases and 4 bases respectively, with 13 bases between them. Germline CDR1 and CDR2: SGHRS and YFSETQ. This CDR3 spans 15 amino acids. The CDR3 loop reads CASSLDQGRFYGYTF. The CDR3 region has the DNA TGCGCCAGCAGCTTGGATCAGGGCCGTTTCTATGGCTACACCTTC.

The chain is built from TRBV7-6 and TRBJ1-6; 11 bases fit TRBD1. The junction had 16 bases not matched to a gene; V was cut back by 5 bases and J by 10 bases. Germline V gene sequence: CDR1 SGHVS, CDR2 FNYEAQ. The CDR3 has 18 residues. The CDR3 is CASSQTSGGTGGSSPLHF. The CDR3 DNA reads as TGTGCCAGCAGCCAAACCTCGGGGGGGACAGGGGGATCATCACCCCTCCACTTT.

The chain combines TRBV6-5 with TRBJ2-7, with TRBD2 as a possible D gene (6 bases). There are 12 residues in the CDR3. With 8 bases removed from V and 7 bases from J, the gap between germline ends came to 15 bases. Per germline, CDR1 MNHEY and CDR2 SVGAGI. The CDR3 region is CASRGTSREQYF. The DNA for the CDR3 is TGTGCCAGCCGGGGGACCTCTAGAGAGCAGTACTTC.

This clone was found a few times. The J gene is TRBJ1-2, the V gene TRBV5-5, with TRBD1 identical over 8 bases. The length of the CDR3 is 13 residues. The trim removed 2 bases at V and 4 bases at J, leaving 1 base unmatched. Germline V lookup: CDR1 SGHKS, CDR2 YYEKEE (reference sequence). CDR3 nucleotides: TGTGCCAGCAGCTTACAGGGGGGCTATGGCTACACCTTC. Translation gives CASSLQGGYGYTF.

The chain couples TRBV30 to TRBJ1-6; TRBD1 matches at 10 bases. Germline loops: CDR1 GTSNPN, CDR2 SVGIG (reference sequence). The V gene end was trimmed by 0 bases and the J gene end by 8 bases; junction bases not matched to a gene: 4. This CDR3 is built from 15 residues. The CDR3 loop reads CAWSVTGTGDSPLHF. The CDR3 DNA reads as TGTGCCTGGAGTGTTACAGGGACAGGGGATTCACCCCTCCACTTT. Drawing the rest from reference TRBV30 and TRBJ1-6, the complete variable domain is SQTIHQWPATLVQPVGSPLSLECTVEGTSNPNLYWYRQAAGRGLQLLFYSVGIGQISSEVPQNLSASRPQDRQFILSSKKLLLSDSGFYLCAWSVTGTGDSPLHFGNGTRLTVT.

The chain links TRBV12-3 or TRBV12-4 to TRBJ1-6; TRBD1 matches at 8 bases. This CDR3 has 13 amino acids. V trimming: 4 bases; J trimming: 10 bases; junction bases outside the gene matches: 3. The CDR3 protein is CASSSTGDSPLHF. The CDR3 nucleotides read TGTGCCAGCAGTTCGACAGGGGACTCACCCCTCCACTTT.

This chain connects TRBV7-8 to TRBJ2-5; TRBD2 might be the D (6 bases). Germline V gene lookup returns CDR1 SGHVS and CDR2 FQNEAQ. The ends were cut back, 3 bases at V and 5 bases at J, with 16 bases in the middle. The CDR3 runs 15 residues. CDR3: CASSFGTVPGETQYF. In DNA form, the CDR3 reads TGTGCCAGCAGCTTCGGGACTGTGCCGGGGGAGACCCAGTACTTC.

CDR3 loop: CASSLGQVRTNEKLFF. CDR3 coding DNA: TGTGCCAGCAGCTTAGGACAGGTCCGCACTAATGAAAAACTGTTTTTT. The chain employs TRBV5-6 and TRBJ1-4; TRBD1 matches at 7 bases. Germline loops: CDR1 SGHDT, CDR2 YYEEEE. This CDR3 comprises 16 residues. Trimming at V came to 2 bases and at J to 2 bases, leaving 6 bases not matched to a gene. The full variable domain, in which reference TRBV5-6 and TRBJ1-4 provide the parts outside the CDR3, is DAGVTQSPTHLIKTRGQQVTLRCSPKSGHDTVSWYQQALGQGPQFIFQYYEEEERQRGNFPDRFSGHQFPNYSSELNVNALLLGDSALYLCASSLGQVRTNEKLFFGSGTQLSVL.

A remark on this clone: Other nucleotide sequences from this sample produce the same CDR3. The chain carries TRBV5-6 and TRBJ1-5; TRBD1 matches 8 bases. V lost 4 bases to trimming and J lost 1 base; unmatched junction nucleotides: 4. The CDR3 totals 15 residues. Germline CDR1 SGHDT, CDR2 YYEEEE. CDR3 in amino acids: CASSVRGPSNQPQHF. The DNA for the CDR3 is TGTGCCAGCAGCGTCAGGGGGCCAAGCAATCAGCCCCAGCATTTT.

The J gene is TRBJ1-2, the V gene TRBV5-4; maybe TRBD1 (6 bases). The germline CDR1 and CDR2 sequences are SGHNT and YYREEE (reference sequence). V dropped 4 bases and J dropped 4 bases, with 11 bases sitting between them. The CDR3 contains 13 residues. The CDR3 nucleotides read TGTGCCAGCAGCGAGGACAGCTTCTATGGCTACACCTTC. Its protein product is CASSEDSFYGYTF.

Comment on this clone: One end of the junction varies from germline; a read error may be responsible. The chain couples TRBV10-3 to TRBJ1-2; no firm D call. CDR1 is ENHRY, CDR2 SYGVKD, per germline. CDR3 length equals 13 residues. The chain's CDR3 is CATNTDGNSGYTF. The CDR3 region has the DNA TGTGCCACCAATACGGACGGGAACTCTGGCTACACCTTC.

The genes are TRBV6-6 and TRBJ2-7, with D possibly being TRBD2 (6 bases). The CDR3 totals 14 residues. Trimming took off 4 bases at V and 5 bases at J, with 15 bases between the two ends. Germline CDR1 reads MNHNY; CDR2 reads SVGAGI (reference sequence). CDR3 sequence (DNA): TGTGCCAGCAGTTCCCCCGGAGGGCGCGACGAGCAGTACTTC. Translation: CASSSPGGRDEQYF.

This chain joins TRBV7-9 and TRBJ1-2; D gene unclear. The CDR3 is 14 residues long. V was pared by 1 base and J by 4 bases, with 10 bases between. Germline V gene lookup returns CDR1 SEHNR and CDR2 FQNEAQ (reference sequence). CDR3 nucleotides: TGTGCCAGCAGCTTAGAGCAGGCTTCCTATGGCTACACCTTC. Amino acids: CASSLEQASYGYTF.

The chain combines TRBV5-4 with TRBJ1-1; D call uncertain. Trimming shortened V by 9 bases and J by 4 bases, and 19 bases separated the two germline ends. CDR1 SGHNT and CDR2 YYREEE come from the germline V gene (reference sequence). The CDR3 extends over 14 amino acids. The CDR3 reads CAIHSAEESTEAFF. CDR3 in DNA: TGTGCCATACACTCGGCGGAAGAAAGCACTGAAGCTTTCTTT.

For this clone: The sample has other DNA sequences that encode this CDR3 too. The chain is built from TRBV5-1 and TRBJ1-1; D gene unclear. The CDR3 is 13 amino acids. V lost 3 bases and J 0 bases, leaving 6 bases between the germline ends. CDR1 and CDR2 from the germline V gene are SGHRS and YFSETQ. The CDR3 sequence: CASSSTVNTEAFF. CDR3 bases: TGCGCCAGCAGCTCTACAGTGAACACTGAAGCTTTCTTT.

The rearrangement uses TRBV4-1 and TRBJ2-5, with no clear D. This CDR3 has 13 amino acids. The V gene lost 0 bases and the J gene lost 6 bases, with 8 bases spanning the gap. Germline assignment: CDR1 MGHRA and CDR2 YSYEKL. CDR3: CASSQDYTQTQYF. The CDR3 DNA reads as TGCGCCAGCAGCCAAGATTACACACAGACCCAGTACTTC.

The V call is TRBV6-1, the J call TRBJ2-3, with 7 bases aligning to TRBD2. V was clipped by 3 bases and J by 8 bases; unmatched bases: 8. The germline gives CDR1 MNHNS, CDR2 SASEGT. The CDR3 contains 14 residues. In DNA form, the CDR3 reads TGTGCCAGCAGTGAGAGGACTAGGGGTATTACGCAGTATTTT. It is translated as CASSERTRGITQYF.

The chain employs TRBV5-4 and TRBJ1-1; D gene uncertain. The V gene lost 0 bases and the J gene lost 3 bases, with 9 bases spanning the gap. Germline CDR1 reads SGHNT; CDR2 reads YYREEE (reference sequence). CDR3 length: 14 residues. CDR3 DNA: TGTGCCAGCAGCTTGGGGGGAGTGTACACTGAAGCTTTCTTT. The encoded protein is CASSLGGVYTEAFF. The entire variable domain, with the rest obtained from reference TRBV5-4 and TRBJ1-1, is as follows: ETGVTQSPTHLIKTRGQQVTLRCSSQSGHNTVSWYQQALGQGPQFIFQYYREEENGRGNFPPRFSGLQFPNYSSELNVNALELDDSALYLCASSLGGVYTEAFFGQGTRLTVV.

The chain uses TRBV3-1 (or the pseudogene TRBV3-2) and TRBJ2-1, with a tentative D call TRBD2 (7 bases). V was pared by 9 bases and J by 6 bases, with 18 bases between. CDR3 length: 14 residues. Germline V gene data show CDR1 as LGHDT and CDR2 as YNNKEL (reference sequence). The CDR3 loop is CASVGGGHGNEQFF. CDR3 DNA sequence: TGTGCCAGTGTTGGCGGGGGCCACGGCAATGAGCAGTTCTTC.

Comments on this clone: Other DNA sequences of this sample code for an identical CDR3. V is TRBV30 and J is TRBJ1-1; tentatively, D is TRBD1 (5 bases). Trimming left V 2 bases short and J 2 bases short, with 9 bases between. The germline gives CDR1 GTSNPN, CDR2 SVGIG (reference sequence). This CDR3 is built from 13 residues. The CDR3 DNA reads as TGTGCCTGGAGTCGAGACAGAAACACTGAAGCTTTCTTT. It yields the protein CAWSRDRNTEAFF.

The rearrangement links TRBV6-5 to TRBJ1-1; the D gene is possibly TRBD1 (5 bases). The germline gives CDR1 MNHEY, CDR2 SVGAGI. V was cut by 7 bases and J by 4 bases, with 16 bases left in between. CDR3 length: 14 amino acids. CDR3 amino acids: CASKLDTWGTEAFF. The CDR3 DNA follows: TGTGCCAGCAAGTTGGACACCTGGGGCACTGAAGCTTTCTTT.

The chain carries TRBV5-1 and TRBJ1-1; D not certain. This CDR3 spans 15 amino acids. Germline V gives CDR1 SGHRS, CDR2 YFSETQ. V lost 0 bases, J lost 4 bases, and 13 bases lay in between. The CDR3 DNA reads TGCGCCAGCAGCTTGGCCTCGGGGATGGGCACTGAAGCTTTCTTT. This gives the protein CASSLASGMGTEAFF.